In its sample, the clone carrying this T cell receptor (beta chain) was seen once. Enrolled during active infection, Seattle patients were then followed longitudinally. V shed 0 bases, J shed 5 bases, and the junction held 6 bases outside the gene matches. CDR1 is SGHRS and CDR2 is YFSETQ in the germline V gene. The CDR3 is 15 amino acids. This record comes from a study of blood T cell repertoires in COVID-19. Study-wide context: Collection of acute and convalescent COVID-19 samples took place in the United States, Italy and Spain. Sample material is recorded as cDNA or gDNA derived from T cells, B-cell-depleted T cells, or PBMCs.

In the original analysis: Researchers report that nucleated cell counts were estimated from reference gene primer amplification. TCRdb's copy holds only in-frame clones and misses some; the assay was immunoSEQ multiplex PCR. D and trimming were read from the DNA, whereas the V and J calls and clone size are those reported in that table. Of around 360,000 clones listed, about 90% were seen once; the top ten hold 10%. The TCR was taken from a woman in her 30s with COVID-19, enrolled during active disease. Sequenced input: peripheral blood. The J gene is TRBJ1-1, the V gene TRBV5-1; TRBD1 agrees at 8 bases. The CDR3 reads CASSLARGRGTEAFF. The CDR3 DNA reads as TGCGCCAGCAGCTTGGCCAGGGGGCGCGGTACTGAAGCTTTCTTT.